Presented here are 31 T cell receptor beta chains from one specimen sequenced in a study of Graves' ophthalmopathy and Graves' hyperthyroidism. TCR beta CDR3 regions were amplified from RNA transcripts. HTBI primers were used in a first-round RT-PCR, which preceded a second-round multiplex PCR. TCRdb itself ran the multiplex PCR reads through MiXCR, one entry per CDR3 protein. This table holds under 250,000 distinct CDR3 sequences, about 22% found once. Sequencing was carried out using peripheral blood. The receptors stem from a woman aged 50 to 65 with Graves' ophthalmopathy.

In its sample, this clonotype was seen a few times. One base away lies a much larger clone, so this may be a sequencing read error. The chain uses TRBV10-3 and TRBJ2-3; D is unresolved. Germline CDR1 and CDR2: ENHRY and SYGVKD. This CDR3 is built from 15 residues. Trimming pared 5 bases from V and 0 bases from J, leaving 12 bases between. The CDR3 DNA sequence: TGTGCCATCAGTACTACTGGGTTCAGCACAGATACGCAGTATTTT. It specifies CAISTTGFSTDTQYF.

This clonotype has a count of ten or more. The chain employs TRBV6-2 or TRBV6-3 and TRBJ1-5, with 10 bases aligning to TRBD1. V shed 5 bases and J 7 bases; nucleotides not matched to a gene: 2. This CDR3 has 13 residues. Germline assignment: CDR1 MNHEY and CDR2 SVGEGT. Here the CDR3 DNA reads TGTGCCAGCAGTGGGACAGGGGAACAGCCCCAGCATTTT. This encodes CASSGTGEQPQHF.

This clonotype has a count of ten or more. The chain uses TRBV7-2 and TRBJ2-2; D is uncertain. Germline V lookup: CDR1 SGHTA, CDR2 FQGNSA. The CDR3 extends over 15 amino acids. Trimming took off 0 bases at V and 3 bases at J, with 8 bases between the two ends. The CDR3 spells CASSLASSHTGELFF. The CDR3 DNA sequence: TGTGCCAGCAGCTTAGCGAGCAGCCACACCGGGGAGCTGTTTTTT.

This clonotype was counted a few times. The chain has TRBV5-1 and TRBJ1-1; the D gene is possibly TRBD1 (5 bases). CDR1 is SGHRS and CDR2 is YFSETQ in the germline V gene. Between the trimmed V and J ends, which lost 4 bases and 2 bases, there was a span of 18 bases. The CDR3 covers 16 residues. The CDR3 bases are TGCGCCAGCAGCCCTTGGGGCGGGGGACCCAACACTGAAGCTTTCTTT. This translates into CASSPWGGGPNTEAFF.

This clonotype came up many times. In DNA form, the CDR3 reads TGCAGTGCTAGAGATGGGCAGTATGGCTACACCTTC. As protein: CSARDGQYGYTF. The chain recombines TRBV20-1 with TRBJ1-2; D gene ambiguous. The CDR3 runs to 12 residues. V was pared by 0 bases and J by 5 bases, with 7 bases between. Germline V gene lookup returns CDR1 DFQATT and CDR2 SNEGSKA (reference sequence).

This clonotype was counted at least ten times. This sequence joins TRBV9 and TRBJ2-5; either TRBD1 or TRBD2 may fit D (5 bases each). The CDR3 spans 14 residues. CDR1 and CDR2 from the germline V gene are SGDLS and YYNGEE. V was trimmed by 1 base and J by 1 base, leaving 8 bases between them. The CDR3 protein is CASSVSGTQETQYF. Written as DNA, the CDR3 is TGTGCCAGCAGCGTATCTGGGACCCAAGAGACCCAGTACTTC.

A few counts support this clonotype. Lacking the conserved final phenylalanine or tryptophan, this CDR3 likely reflects a read error. The genes are TRBV11-2 and TRBJ2-7; D perhaps matches TRBD2 (6 bases). V lost 0 bases, J lost 4 bases, and 16 bases lay in between. The CDR3 is 16 residues long. Germline assignment: CDR1 SGHAT and CDR2 FQNNGV. CDR3 sequence: CASSLDGGSREYEQYL. For the CDR3, the DNA is TGTGCCAGCAGCTTAGATGGGGGGTCCCGAGAGTACGAGCAGTACCTC.

This clonotype occurred many times. V is TRBV7-6 and J is TRBJ1-2; D might be TRBD1 (6 bases). There are 15 residues in the CDR3. In germline, CDR1 is SGHVS, CDR2 FNYEAQ. V gave up 1 base and J gave up 0 bases, with 9 bases separating them. The CDR3 region has the DNA TGTGCCAGCAGCTTAGGACAGGAAGCTAACTATGGCTACACCTTC. This codes for CASSLGQEANYGYTF.

For the CDR3, the DNA is TGTGCCAGCAGTAAAACAGGCCGCCCCTACGAGCAGTACTTC. It codes for CASSKTGRPYEQYF. The V gene is TRBV28, the J gene TRBJ2-7; a possible D gene is TRBD1 (5 bases). Germline V gene lookup returns CDR1 MDHEN and CDR2 SYDVKM. The CDR3 extends over 14 amino acids. The ends were cut back, 5 bases at V and 2 bases at J, with 13 bases in the middle.

This clonotype occurred many times. The chain has TRBV2 and TRBJ1-5; unclear D gene. In germline, CDR1 is SNHLY, CDR2 FYNNEI. The CDR3 loop spans 14 amino acids. V was cut by 2 bases and J by 5 bases, with 10 bases left in between. The CDR3 loop is CASSELTADQPQHF. CDR3 nucleotides: TGTGCCAGCAGTGAATTGACCGCAGATCAGCCCCAGCATTTT.

This clonotype was detected a few times. An end of the junction does not agree with germline; a read error may underlie this. The chain uses TRBV2 and TRBJ1-5; TRBD1 agrees at 7 bases. This CDR3 spans 14 amino acids. CDR1 and CDR2 from the germline V gene are SNHLY and FYNNEI. CDR3 residues: CASREDRVGQPQHF. The CDR3 DNA reads as TGTGCCAGCAGAGAAGACAGGGTGGGTCAGCCCCAGCATTTT.

V gene TRBV7-4 combines with J gene TRBJ2-1; 9 positions match TRBD2. Germline CDR1 and CDR2: SGHVT and SQSDAQ. With 11 bases clipped from V and 6 bases from J, the junction kept 26 bases outside the gene matches. This CDR3 region has 19 residues. The CDR3 nucleotides read TGTGCCTCTTCTAACCAGGGTGGTATTAGTCTAGCGGGATTCAATGAGCAGTTCTTC. Protein sequence: CASSNQGGISLAGFNEQFF.

Ten or more counts support this clonotype. The J gene is TRBJ1-2, the V gene TRBV4-2; a possible D gene is TRBD1 (6 bases). This CDR3 has 16 residues. V gave up 0 bases and J gave up 6 bases, with 17 bases separating them. CDR1 LGHNA and CDR2 YNFKEQ come from the germline V gene. This chain's CDR3 is CASSQDRQGRRDGYTF. The CDR3 bases are TGTGCCAGCAGCCAAGATCGTCAGGGGCGCAGGGATGGCTACACCTTC.

V is TRBV12-3 or TRBV12-4 and J is TRBJ1-1, with a tentative D call TRBD1 (6 bases). The V and J ends lost 3 bases and 4 bases respectively, with 15 bases between them. CDR3 length: 15 amino acids. The CDR3 DNA reads TGTGCCAGCAGTTTGTACAGGGACGTTTTCACTGAAGCTTTCTTT. It specifies CASSLYRDVFTEAFF.

This clonotype was seen ten or more times. A much larger clone differs from this one at a single base, so this may be a read error. The chain employs TRBV12-3 or TRBV12-4 and TRBJ2-5; no definite D call. The CDR3 is 12 amino acids. The V gene lost 6 bases and the J gene lost 7 bases, with 12 bases spanning the gap. The CDR3 sequence: CASSRPFGTQYF. As DNA, the CDR3 is TGTGCCAGCAGCCGACCCTTTGGGACCCAGTACTTC.

This clonotype was recorded a few times. The chain uses TRBV5-4 and TRBJ2-7; TRBD2 matches at 8 bases. Losses at the gene ends were 3 bases for V and 2 bases for J; bases not matched to a gene: 10. This CDR3 is 16 amino acids long. From germline, CDR1 is SGHNT and CDR2 YYREEE (reference sequence). The CDR3 DNA reads as TGTGCCAGCAGCTATGGAGTTAGCGGGAACACCTACGAGCAGTACTTC. Protein: CASSYGVSGNTYEQYF.

There are many counts of this clonotype. The rearrangement uses TRBV6-2 or TRBV6-3 and TRBJ1-1; 7 positions agree with TRBD1. V was pared by 6 bases and J by 2 bases, with 12 bases of the junction left unmatched. The CDR3 is 16 amino acids. The V gene's germline CDR1 is MNHEY and CDR2 SVGEGT. The CDR3 spells CASRPSQGVGNTEAFF. The DNA of the CDR3 is TGTGCCAGCAGACCTTCTCAGGGGGTTGGTAACACTGAAGCTTTCTTT.

The sample holds many counts of this clonotype. The chain links TRBV30 to TRBJ1-5; maybe TRBD1 (5 bases). The CDR3 is 13 amino acids. The germline CDR1 and CDR2 sequences are GTSNPN and SVGIG (reference sequence). The germline V and J ends were trimmed by 6 bases and 6 bases, with 15 bases remaining between them. The CDR3 loop is CACQRGMSQPQHF. CDR3 sequence (DNA): TGTGCCTGCCAGAGGGGAATGAGTCAGCCCCAGCATTTT.

The table lists this clonotype with many counts. This rearrangement joins TRBV7-2 to TRBJ2-7; a weak D match, TRBD2 (6 bases). The CDR3 runs to 15 residues. CDR1 and CDR2 from the germline V gene are SGHTA and FQGNSA. Trimming took 7 bases from V and 0 from J, leaving 16 bases between them. The CDR3 sequence: CASTIGSGSSYEQYF. CDR3 DNA: TGTGCCAGCACAATTGGTAGCGGTAGCTCCTACGAGCAGTACTTC.

This clonotype appeared many times. The chain joins TRBV15 to TRBJ1-1, with a tentative D call TRBD1 (6 bases). The germline V gene encodes CDR1 LNHNV and CDR2 YYDKDF (reference sequence). V dropped 5 bases and J dropped 5 bases, with 18 bases sitting between them. CDR3 size: 15 residues. The CDR3 sequence is CATSRPEGGRTEAFF. CDR3 bases: TGTGCCACCAGCCGCCCGGAAGGGGGACGAACTGAAGCTTTCTTT.

This clonotype was seen at least ten times. This chain joins TRBV5-6 and TRBJ1-5; no clear D gene. The CDR3 loop spans 12 amino acids. The V gene's germline CDR1 is SGHDT and CDR2 YYEEEE. V lost 4 bases and J 5 bases, leaving 7 bases between the germline ends. As DNA, the CDR3 is TGTGCCAGCAGCCGGACTGATCAGCCCCAGCATTTT. Residues: CASSRTDQPQHF.

The chain combines TRBV20-1 with TRBJ1-2, with D possibly being TRBD1 (5 bases). V was cut by 1 base and J by 4 bases, with 22 bases left in between. Germline V gene data show CDR1 as DFQATT and CDR2 as SNEGSKA (reference sequence). There are 17 residues in the CDR3. The CDR3 nucleotides read TGCAGTGCTAGAGGAGCTAGGTTGGCGAAGGGGAGCTATGGCTACACCTTC. Protein sequence: CSARGARLAKGSYGYTF.

This clonotype has ten or more counts. V is TRBV29-1 and J is TRBJ2-7; D is ambiguous. The V gene lost 4 bases and the J gene lost 2 bases, with 6 bases spanning the gap. The V gene's germline CDR1 is SQVTM and CDR2 ANQGSEA. The CDR3 sequence is 11 residues long. The CDR3 region has the DNA TGCAGCGTTGGGAACCCCTACGAGCAGTACTTC. Its translation: CSVGNPYEQYF.

There are many counts of this clonotype. The chain combines TRBV6-1 with TRBJ2-7; weak D call: TRBD2 (6 bases). CDR1 is MNHNS and CDR2 is SASEGT in the germline V gene. The CDR3 sequence is 15 residues long. V lost 6 bases, J lost 0 bases, and 15 bases lay in between. CDR3 region: CASSEPGGSSYEQYF. For the CDR3, the DNA is TGTGCCAGCAGCGAACCCGGAGGGAGCTCCTACGAGCAGTACTTC.

This clonotype was observed many times. The V call is TRBV29-1, the J call TRBJ2-5, with a tentative D call TRBD2 (7 bases). The V gene lost 7 bases and the J gene lost 9 bases, with 18 bases spanning the gap. CDR1 SQVTM and CDR2 ANQGSEA come from the germline V gene. The CDR3 is 12 residues long. As DNA, the CDR3 is TGCAGCGGAACTAAGGGGGGGGGCCCCCAGTACTTC. This translates into CSGTKGGGPQYF.

This clonotype showed up many times. The rearrangement uses TRBV20-1 and TRBJ1-2, with 10 bases that match TRBD1. The V gene end was trimmed by 2 bases and the J gene end by 8 bases; junction bases not matched to a gene: 2. Looked up from germline, CDR1 is DFQATT and CDR2 is SNEGSKA (reference sequence). The CDR3 spans 12 residues. This chain's CDR3 is CSARRTGGGYTF. The CDR3 coding sequence is TGCAGTGCTAGAAGGACAGGGGGAGGCTACACCTTC.

A word on this clonotype: This CDR3 fails to terminate in the conserved phenylalanine or tryptophan, so it likely reflects a read error. The gene calls are TRBV29-1 and TRBJ2-7; 11 bases are shared with TRBD1. This CDR3 has 13 amino acids. The trim removed 3 bases at V and 3 bases at J, leaving 1 base unmatched. The germline V gene encodes CDR1 SQVTM and CDR2 ANQGSEA. The CDR3: CSVDGTGGYEQYL. The CDR3 bases are TGCAGCGTTGACGGGACAGGGGGCTACGAGCAGTACCTC.

CDR3 bases: TGTGCCAGCAACTCGCGAGGGTCGGAGACCCAGTACTTC. Translated: CASNSRGSETQYF. V is TRBV27 and J is TRBJ2-5, with D tentatively TRBD2 (5 bases). The CDR3 consists of 13 residues. The germline V gene has CDR1 MNHEY and CDR2 SMNVEV (reference sequence). The germline V and J ends were trimmed by 7 bases and 5 bases, with 14 bases remaining between them.

This clonotype showed up many times. V and J are TRBV6-1 and TRBJ2-2, with D uncertain. V shed 4 bases and J shed 2 bases, with 8 bases lying between them. CDR3 size: 14 residues. Germline loops: CDR1 MNHNS, CDR2 SASEGT. The CDR3 bases are TGTGCCAGCAGTGTTGACCGTAACACCGGGGAGCTGTTTTTT. Its translation: CASSVDRNTGELFF.

In this sample, this clonotype turned up a few times. The rearrangement uses TRBV25-1 and TRBJ2-2; possibly TRBD1 for D (6 bases). The CDR3 runs 13 residues. Looked up from germline, CDR1 is MGHDK and CDR2 is SYGVNS. V lost 6 bases to trimming and J lost 4 bases, with 9 bases between them. In DNA, the CDR3 is TGTGCCAGCAGCCAGGGGTTCACCGGGGAGCTGTTTTTT. This gives the protein CASSQGFTGELFF.

About this clonotype itself: A much larger clone sits a single nucleotide away, making a read error possible. This chain connects TRBV24-1 to TRBJ1-5, with D unclear. V lost 3 bases, J lost 5 bases, and 7 bases lay in between. The CDR3 length is 13 residues. Per germline, CDR1 KGHDR and CDR2 SFDVKD. The CDR3, as DNA: TGTGCCACCAGTGATAGAGGAGATCAGCCCCAGCATTTT. Translation gives CATSDRGDQPQHF.